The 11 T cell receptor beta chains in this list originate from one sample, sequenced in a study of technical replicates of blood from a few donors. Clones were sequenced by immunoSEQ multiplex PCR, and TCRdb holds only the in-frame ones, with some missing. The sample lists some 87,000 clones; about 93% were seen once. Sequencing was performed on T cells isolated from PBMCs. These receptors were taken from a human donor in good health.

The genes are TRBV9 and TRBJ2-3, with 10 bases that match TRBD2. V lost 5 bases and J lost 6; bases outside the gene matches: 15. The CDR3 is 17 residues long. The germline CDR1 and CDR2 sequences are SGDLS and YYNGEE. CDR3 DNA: TGTGCCAGCAGTATAGCGGGAGGAGGGAGGTCCGTGGATACGCAGTATTTT. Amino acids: CASSIAGGGRSVDTQYF.

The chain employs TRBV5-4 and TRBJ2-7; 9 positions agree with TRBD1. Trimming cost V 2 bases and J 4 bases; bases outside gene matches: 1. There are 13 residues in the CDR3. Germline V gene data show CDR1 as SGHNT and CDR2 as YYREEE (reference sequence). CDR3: CASSFGTGYEQYF. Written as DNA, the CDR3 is TGTGCCAGCAGCTTTGGGACAGGGTACGAGCAGTACTTC.

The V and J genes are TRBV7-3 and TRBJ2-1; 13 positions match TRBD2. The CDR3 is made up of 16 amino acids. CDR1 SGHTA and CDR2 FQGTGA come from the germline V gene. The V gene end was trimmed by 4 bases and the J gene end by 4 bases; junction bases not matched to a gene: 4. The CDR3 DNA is TGTGCCAGCAGCTCGGGACTAGCGGGATCGTACAATGAGCAGTTCTTC. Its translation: CASSSGLAGSYNEQFF.

This chain's CDR3 is CASSFGQGWGYTF. CDR3 bases: TGTGCCAGCAGTTTTGGCCAGGGCTGGGGCTACACCTTC. The chain combines TRBV28 with TRBJ1-2; TRBD1 is a possible D gene (5 bases). V lost 3 bases and J lost 8, with 13 bases in between. CDR1 and CDR2 (germline): MDHEN, SYDVKM. This CDR3 contains 13 residues.

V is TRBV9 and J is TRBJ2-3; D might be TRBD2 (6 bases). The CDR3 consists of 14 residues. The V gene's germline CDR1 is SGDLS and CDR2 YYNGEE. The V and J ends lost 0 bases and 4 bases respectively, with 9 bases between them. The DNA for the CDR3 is TGTGCCAGCAGCGTAGAGGCGGGGCCAGATACGCAGTATTTT. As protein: CASSVEAGPDTQYF.

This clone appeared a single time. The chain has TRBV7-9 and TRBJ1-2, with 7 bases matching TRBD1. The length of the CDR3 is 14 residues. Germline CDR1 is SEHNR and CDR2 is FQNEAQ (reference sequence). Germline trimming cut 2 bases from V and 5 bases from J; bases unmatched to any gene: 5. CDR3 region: CASSLTGEGYGYTF. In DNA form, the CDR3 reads TGTGCCAGCAGCTTAACAGGGGAAGGGTATGGCTACACCTTC.

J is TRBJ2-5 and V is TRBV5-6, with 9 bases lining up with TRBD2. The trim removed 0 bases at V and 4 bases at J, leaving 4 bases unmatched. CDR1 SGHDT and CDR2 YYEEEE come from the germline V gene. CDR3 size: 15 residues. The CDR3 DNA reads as TGTGCCAGCAGCTTGGCCGGGCGGGAGGGAGAGACCCAGTACTTC. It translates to CASSLAGREGETQYF. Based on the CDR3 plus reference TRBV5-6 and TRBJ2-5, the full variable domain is DAGVTQSPTHLIKTRGQQVTLRCSPKSGHDTVSWYQQALGQGPQFIFQYYEEEERQRGNFPDRFSGHQFPNYSSELNVNALLLGDSALYLCASSLAGREGETQYFGPGTRLLVL.

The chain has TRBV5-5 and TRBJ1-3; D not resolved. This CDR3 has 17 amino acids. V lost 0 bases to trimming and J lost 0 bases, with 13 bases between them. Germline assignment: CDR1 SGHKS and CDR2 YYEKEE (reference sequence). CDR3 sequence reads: CASSLEPLVLSGNTIYF. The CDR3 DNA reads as TGTGCCAGCAGCTTGGAGCCCCTAGTACTCTCTGGAAACACCATATATTTT.

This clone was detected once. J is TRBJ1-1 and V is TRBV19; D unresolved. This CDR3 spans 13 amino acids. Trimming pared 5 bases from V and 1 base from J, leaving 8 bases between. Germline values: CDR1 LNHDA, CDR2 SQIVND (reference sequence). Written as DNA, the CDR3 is TGTGCCAGTAGTGCTACAGCGAACACTGAAGCTTTCTTT. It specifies CASSATANTEAFF.

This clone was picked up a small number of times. In DNA form, the CDR3 reads TGCAGTGCTAGCGGCCAAGAGACCCAGTACTTC. It codes for CSASGQETQYF. The chain has TRBV20-1 and TRBJ2-5, with D unclear. Germline V gives CDR1 DFQATT, CDR2 SNEGSKA (reference sequence). There are 11 residues in the CDR3. Trimming shortened V by 3 bases and J by 1 base, and 3 bases separated the two germline ends.

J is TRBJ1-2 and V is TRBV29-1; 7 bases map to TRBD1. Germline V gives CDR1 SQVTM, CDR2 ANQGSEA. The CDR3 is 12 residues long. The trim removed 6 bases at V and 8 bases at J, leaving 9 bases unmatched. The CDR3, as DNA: TGCAGCGTAGACGACAGGGTTCGCGGCTACACCTTC. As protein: CSVDDRVRGYTF.